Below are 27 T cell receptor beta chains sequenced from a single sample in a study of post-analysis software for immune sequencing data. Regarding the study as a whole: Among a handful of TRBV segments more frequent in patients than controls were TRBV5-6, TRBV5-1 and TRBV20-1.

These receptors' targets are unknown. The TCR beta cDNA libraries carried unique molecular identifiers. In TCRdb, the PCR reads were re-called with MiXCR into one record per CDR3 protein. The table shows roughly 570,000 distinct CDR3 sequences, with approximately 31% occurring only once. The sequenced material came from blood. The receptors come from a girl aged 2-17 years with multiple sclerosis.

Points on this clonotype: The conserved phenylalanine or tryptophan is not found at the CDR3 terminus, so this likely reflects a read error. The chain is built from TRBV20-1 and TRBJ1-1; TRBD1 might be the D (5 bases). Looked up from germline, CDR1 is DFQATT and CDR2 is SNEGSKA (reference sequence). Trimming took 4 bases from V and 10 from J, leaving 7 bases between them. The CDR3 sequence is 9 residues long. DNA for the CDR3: TGCAGTGCTATAAGGGGAGCTTTCTGT. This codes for CSAIRGAFC.

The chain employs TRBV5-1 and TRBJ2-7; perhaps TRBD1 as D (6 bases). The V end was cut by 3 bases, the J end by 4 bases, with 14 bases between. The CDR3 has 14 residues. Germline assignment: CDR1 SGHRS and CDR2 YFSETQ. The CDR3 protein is CASSWDRTAYEQYF. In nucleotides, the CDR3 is TGCGCCAGCAGCTGGGATAGGACAGCTTACGAGCAGTACTTC.

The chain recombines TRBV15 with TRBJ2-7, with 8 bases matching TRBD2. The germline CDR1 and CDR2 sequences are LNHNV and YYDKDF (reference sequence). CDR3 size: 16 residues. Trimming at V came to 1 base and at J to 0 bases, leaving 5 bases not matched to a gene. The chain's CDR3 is CATSRGLAGYSYEQYF. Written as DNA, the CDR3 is TGTGCCACCAGCAGAGGCTTAGCGGGGTACTCCTACGAGCAGTACTTC.

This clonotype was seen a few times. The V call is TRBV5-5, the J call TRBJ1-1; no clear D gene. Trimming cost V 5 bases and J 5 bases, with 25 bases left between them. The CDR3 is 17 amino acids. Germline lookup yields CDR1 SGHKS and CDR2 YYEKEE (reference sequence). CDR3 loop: CASRHTLDRYLFTEAFF. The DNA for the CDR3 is TGTGCCAGCAGACATACCCTCGACCGGTACCTATTTACTGAAGCTTTCTTT.

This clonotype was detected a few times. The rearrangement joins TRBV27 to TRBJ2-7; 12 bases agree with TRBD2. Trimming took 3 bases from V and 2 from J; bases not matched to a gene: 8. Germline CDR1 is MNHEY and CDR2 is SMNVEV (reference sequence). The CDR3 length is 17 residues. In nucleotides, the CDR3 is TGTGCCAGCAGTTTCCATAGACTAGCGGGGGAAACCTACGAGCAGTACTTC. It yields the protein CASSFHRLAGETYEQYF.

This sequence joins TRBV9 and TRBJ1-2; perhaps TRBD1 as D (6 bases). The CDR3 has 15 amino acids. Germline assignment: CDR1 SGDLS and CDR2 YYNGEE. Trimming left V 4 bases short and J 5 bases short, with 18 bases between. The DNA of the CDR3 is TGTGCCAGCAGCCCCCCGTCGACAGGACCATATGGCTACACCTTC. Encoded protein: CASSPPSTGPYGYTF.

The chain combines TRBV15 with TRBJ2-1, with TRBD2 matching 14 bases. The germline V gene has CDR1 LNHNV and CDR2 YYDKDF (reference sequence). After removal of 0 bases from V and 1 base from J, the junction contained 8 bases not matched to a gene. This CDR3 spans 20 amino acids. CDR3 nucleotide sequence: TGTGCCACCAGCAGAGATTATCGACTAGCGGGGGGGCAGTCCTACAATGAGCAGTTCTTC. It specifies CATSRDYRLAGGQSYNEQFF. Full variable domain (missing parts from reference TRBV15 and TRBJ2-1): DAMVIQNPRYQVTQFGKPVTLSCSQTLNHNVMYWYQQKSSQAPKLLFHYYDKDFNNEADTPDNFQSRRPNTSFCFLDIRSPGLGDTAMYLCATSRDYRLAGGQSYNEQFFGPGTRLTVL.

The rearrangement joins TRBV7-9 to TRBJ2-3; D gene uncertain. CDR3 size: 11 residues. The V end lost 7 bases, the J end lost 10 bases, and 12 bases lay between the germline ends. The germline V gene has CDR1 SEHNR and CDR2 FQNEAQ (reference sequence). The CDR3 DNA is TGTGCCAGCAACTCCGCGGAGCCGCAGTATTTT. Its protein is CASNSAEPQYF.

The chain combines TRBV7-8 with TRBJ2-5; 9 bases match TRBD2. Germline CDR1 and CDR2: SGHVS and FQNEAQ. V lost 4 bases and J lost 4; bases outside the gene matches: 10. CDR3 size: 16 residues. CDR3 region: CASSYPAGGRLETQYF. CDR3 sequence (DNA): TGTGCCAGCAGCTATCCGGCGGGGGGGAGATTAGAGACCCAGTACTTC.

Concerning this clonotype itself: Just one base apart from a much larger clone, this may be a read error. CDR3 nucleotide sequence: TGCGCCAGCAGCCAAGTGACTAGCGAGTTGTACAATGAGCAGTACTTC. It yields the protein CASSQVTSELYNEQYF. The chain links TRBV4-1 to TRBJ2-7; 8 nucleotides line up with TRBD2. Losses at the gene ends were 1 base for V and 7 bases for J; bases not matched to a gene: 12. Germline values: CDR1 MGHRA, CDR2 YSYEKL. This CDR3 is built from 16 residues.

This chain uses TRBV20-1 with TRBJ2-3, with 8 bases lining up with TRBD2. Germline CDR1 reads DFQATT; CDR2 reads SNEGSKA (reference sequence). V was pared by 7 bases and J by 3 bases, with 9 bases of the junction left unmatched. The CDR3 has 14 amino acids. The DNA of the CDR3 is TGCAGTGTAACGCGGGGGGACGGTACAGATACGCAGTATTTT. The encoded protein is CSVTRGDGTDTQYF.

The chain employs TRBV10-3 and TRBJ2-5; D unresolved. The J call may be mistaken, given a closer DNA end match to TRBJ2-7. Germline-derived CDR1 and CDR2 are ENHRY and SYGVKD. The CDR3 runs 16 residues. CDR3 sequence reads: CAISSLVALPQYEQYF. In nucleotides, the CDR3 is TGTGCCATCTCCTCCCTTGTGGCCCTCCCCCAATACGAGCAGTACTTC.

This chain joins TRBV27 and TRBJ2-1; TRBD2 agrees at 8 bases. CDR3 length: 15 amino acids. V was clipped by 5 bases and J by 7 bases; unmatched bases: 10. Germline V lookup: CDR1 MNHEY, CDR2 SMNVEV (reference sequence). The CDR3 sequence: CASSSPGLGRNEQFF. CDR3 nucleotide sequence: TGTGCCAGCAGTAGCCCGGGACTAGGCAGGAATGAGCAGTTCTTC.

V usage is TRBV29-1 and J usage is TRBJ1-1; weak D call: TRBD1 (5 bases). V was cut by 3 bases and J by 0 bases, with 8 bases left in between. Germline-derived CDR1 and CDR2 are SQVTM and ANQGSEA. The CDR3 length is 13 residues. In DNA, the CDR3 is TGCAGCGTTGAGGGACTTTTGAACACTGAAGCTTTCTTT. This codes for CSVEGLLNTEAFF. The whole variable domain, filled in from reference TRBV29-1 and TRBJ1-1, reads SAVISQKPSRDICQRGTSLTIQCQVDSQVTMMFWYRQQPGQSLTLIATANQGSEATYESGFVIDKFPISRPNLTFSTLTVSNMSPEDSSIYLCSVEGLLNTEAFFGQGTRLTVV.

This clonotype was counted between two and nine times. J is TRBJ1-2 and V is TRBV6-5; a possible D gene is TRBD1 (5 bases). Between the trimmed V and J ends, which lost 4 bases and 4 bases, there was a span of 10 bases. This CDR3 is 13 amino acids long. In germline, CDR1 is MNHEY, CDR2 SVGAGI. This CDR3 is CASSSGTPYGYTF. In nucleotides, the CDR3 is TGTGCCAGCAGTTCAGGGACGCCCTATGGCTACACCTTC.

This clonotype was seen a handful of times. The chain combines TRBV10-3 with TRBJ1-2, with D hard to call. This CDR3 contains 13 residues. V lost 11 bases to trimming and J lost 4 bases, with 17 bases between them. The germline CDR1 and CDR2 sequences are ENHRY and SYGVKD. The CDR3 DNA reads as TGTGCCCCAAGTTTCGGCCCGTGCTATGGCTACACCTTC. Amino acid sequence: CAPSFGPCYGYTF.

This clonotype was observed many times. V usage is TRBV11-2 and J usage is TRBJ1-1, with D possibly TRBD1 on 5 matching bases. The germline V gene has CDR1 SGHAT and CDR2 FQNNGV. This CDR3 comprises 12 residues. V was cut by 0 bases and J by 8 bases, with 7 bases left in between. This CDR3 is CASSLDWGEAFF. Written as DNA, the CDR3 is TGTGCCAGCAGCTTAGATTGGGGGGAAGCTTTCTTT.

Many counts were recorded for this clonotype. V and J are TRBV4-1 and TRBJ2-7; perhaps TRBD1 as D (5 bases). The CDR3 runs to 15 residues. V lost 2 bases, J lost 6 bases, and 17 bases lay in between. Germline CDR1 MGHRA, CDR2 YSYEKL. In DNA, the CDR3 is TGCGCCAGCAGCCAACTGGACAAGAAGCGACTCGAGCAGTACTTC. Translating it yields CASSQLDKKRLEQYF.

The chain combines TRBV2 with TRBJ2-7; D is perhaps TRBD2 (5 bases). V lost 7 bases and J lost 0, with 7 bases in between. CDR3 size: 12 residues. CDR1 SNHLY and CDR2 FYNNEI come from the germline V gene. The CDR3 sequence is CASKRDSYEQYF. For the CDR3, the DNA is TGTGCCAGCAAGAGGGACTCCTACGAGCAGTACTTC.

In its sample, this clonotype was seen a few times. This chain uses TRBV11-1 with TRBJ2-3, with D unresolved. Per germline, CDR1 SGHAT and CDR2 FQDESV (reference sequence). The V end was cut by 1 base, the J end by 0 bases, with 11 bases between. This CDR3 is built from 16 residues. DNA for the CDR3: TGTGCCAGCAGCTTAGTTTCCAGTACTAGCACAGATACGCAGTATTTT. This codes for CASSLVSSTSTDTQYF.

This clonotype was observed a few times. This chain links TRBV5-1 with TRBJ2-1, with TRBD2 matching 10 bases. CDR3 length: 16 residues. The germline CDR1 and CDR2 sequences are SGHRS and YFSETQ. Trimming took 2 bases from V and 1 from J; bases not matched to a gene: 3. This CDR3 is CASSFRTSGSYNEQFF. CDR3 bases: TGCGCCAGCAGCTTTAGGACTAGCGGTTCCTACAATGAGCAGTTCTTC.

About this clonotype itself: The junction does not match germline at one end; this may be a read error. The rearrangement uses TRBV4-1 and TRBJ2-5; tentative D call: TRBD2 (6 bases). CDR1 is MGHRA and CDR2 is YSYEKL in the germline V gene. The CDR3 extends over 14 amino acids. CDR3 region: CASSQSGVGGTQYF. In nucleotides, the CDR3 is TGCGCCAGTAGCCAATCTGGGGTCGGGGGGACCCAGTACTTC.

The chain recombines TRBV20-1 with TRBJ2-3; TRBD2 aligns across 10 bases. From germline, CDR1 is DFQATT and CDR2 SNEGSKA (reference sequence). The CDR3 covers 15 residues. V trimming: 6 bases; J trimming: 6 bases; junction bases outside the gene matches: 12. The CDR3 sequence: CSALLAGGRGDTQYF. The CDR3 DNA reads TGCAGTGCGCTTTTAGCGGGGGGTAGAGGGGATACGCAGTATTTT.

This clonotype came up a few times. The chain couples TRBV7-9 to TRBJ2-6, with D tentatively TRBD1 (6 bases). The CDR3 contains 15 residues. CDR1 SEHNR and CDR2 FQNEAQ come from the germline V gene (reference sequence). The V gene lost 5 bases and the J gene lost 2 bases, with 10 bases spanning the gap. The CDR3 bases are TGTGCCAGCAGCCTCAGACAGGCTGGGGCCAACGTCCTGACTTTC. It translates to CASSLRQAGANVLTF.

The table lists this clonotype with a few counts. The CDR3 here is CASSGQLENYGYTF. In nucleotides, the CDR3 is TGTGCCAGCAGCGGGCAGCTGGAGAACTATGGCTACACCTTC. The chain joins TRBV9 to TRBJ1-2; unclear D gene. Germline-derived CDR1 and CDR2 are SGDLS and YYNGEE. The CDR3 contains 14 residues. Trimming pared 3 bases from V and 2 bases from J, leaving 11 bases between.

The CDR3 nucleotides are TGCGCCAGCAGCTTGGCAGAAGCCAAAAACATTCAGTACTTC. Translating gives CASSLAEAKNIQYF. The chain couples TRBV5-1 to TRBJ2-4; D remains ambiguous. Germline loops: CDR1 SGHRS, CDR2 YFSETQ. The CDR3 has 14 residues. V lost 0 bases, J lost 0 bases, and 4 bases lay in between.

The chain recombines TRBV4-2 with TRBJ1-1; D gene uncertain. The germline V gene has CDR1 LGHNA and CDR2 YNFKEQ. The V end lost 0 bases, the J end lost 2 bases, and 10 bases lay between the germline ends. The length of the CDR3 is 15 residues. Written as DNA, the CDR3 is TGTGCCAGCAGCCAAGAACTTGCAGCTAACACTGAAGCTTTCTTT. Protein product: CASSQELAANTEAFF.